Presented here are 7 T cell receptor beta chains from one specimen sequenced in a study of T cell responses to AZD1222 COVID-19 vaccine. Assay: immunoSEQ multiplex PCR; the TCRdb copy retains only in-frame clones and omits some. There are 95,000 to 150,000 clones in the sample; roughly 90% occur only once, and about 3.7% lies in the top ten. The sample in question was peripheral blood, obtained on day 0 of AZD1222 vaccination. The source of these receptors is an adult in good health.

The gene calls are TRBV19 and TRBJ1-2; 7 nucleotides align to TRBD1. CDR1 LNHDA and CDR2 SQIVND come from the germline V gene (reference sequence). This CDR3 has 13 amino acids. Trimming removed 5 bases from V and 4 bases from J; junction bases left unmatched: 4. The CDR3 DNA reads TGTGCCAGTAGTCCGGACAGGTCCTATGGCTACACCTTC. As protein: CASSPDRSYGYTF.

This chain links TRBV7-2 with TRBJ1-1; D is possibly TRBD1 (5 bases). There are 13 residues in the CDR3. CDR1 is SGHTA, CDR2 FQGNSA, per germline. V lost 5 bases to trimming and J lost 11 bases, with 18 bases between them. The CDR3 protein is CASSPNQGEEAFF. Here the CDR3 DNA reads TGTGCCAGCAGCCCGAACCAGGGAGAAGAGGCTTTCTTT.

CDR3 DNA: TGTGCCAGCAGCTTACGGGGTCACAATTCACCCCTCCACTTT. It is translated as CASSLRGHNSPLHF. This chain uses TRBV7-3 with TRBJ1-6; D is unresolved. CDR3 size: 14 residues. V lost 2 bases to trimming and J lost 7 bases, with 9 bases between them. Germline assignment: CDR1 SGHTA and CDR2 FQGTGA.

The gene calls are TRBV5-1 and TRBJ2-7; TRBD2 aligns across 7 bases. Trimming removed 3 bases from V and 6 bases from J; junction bases left unmatched: 9. The CDR3 has 14 residues. CDR1 and CDR2 (germline): SGHRS, YFSETQ. The DNA for the CDR3 is TGCGCCAGCAGCTCAGACTTACTAGCGAGCGAGCAGTACTTC. Encoded protein: CASSSDLLASEQYF.

The genes are TRBV5-1 and TRBJ2-2; tentatively, D is TRBD2 (6 bases). Germline loops: CDR1 SGHRS, CDR2 YFSETQ. This CDR3 spans 15 amino acids. V was clipped by 5 bases and J by 2 bases, with 13 bases between them. The DNA for the CDR3 is TGCGCCAGCAGACCCGGGACTGCTAACACCGGGGAGCTGTTTTTT. Its protein is CASRPGTANTGELFF.

The rearrangement uses TRBV7-2 and TRBJ2-1; TRBD2 matches at 15 bases. CDR1 and CDR2 from the germline V gene are SGHTA and FQGNSA. V trimming: 4 bases; J trimming: 6 bases; junction bases outside the gene matches: 7. The CDR3 sequence is 17 residues long. DNA of the CDR3: TGTGCCAGCAGCTCTGGACTAGCGGGGGGGCTTCTCAATGAGCAGTTCTTC. Translated: CASSSGLAGGLLNEQFF. The whole variable domain, remainder taken from reference TRBV7-2 and TRBJ2-1, is GAGVSQSPSNKVTEKGKDVELRCDPISGHTALYWYRQSLGQGLEFLIYFQGNSAPDKSGLPSDRFSAERTGGSVSTLTIQRTQQEDSAVYLCASSSGLAGGLLNEQFFGPGTRLTVL.

The chain is built from TRBV25-1 and TRBJ1-1; D not resolved. This CDR3 region has 15 residues. V gave up 6 bases and J gave up 0 bases, with 14 bases separating them. CDR1 and CDR2 from the germline V gene are MGHDK and SYGVNS. The CDR3 here is CASRDPLSMNTEAFF. In DNA form, the CDR3 reads TGTGCCAGCAGGGACCCCTTATCAATGAACACTGAAGCTTTCTTT.